What follows describes a single T cell receptor beta chain. Its antigen is unidentified. The CDR3 has 12 amino acids. The V end lost 6 bases, the J end lost 10 bases, and 15 bases lay between the germline ends. The germline V gene encodes CDR1 MNHEY and CDR2 SVGAGI. The data are from a study of shared clonotypes between healthy human individuals. Study information: The plates for each donor numbered three CD4 naive, three CD4 memory, two CD8 naive and one CD8 memory. General observations from the study: Investigators expected sequencing depth to affect clonotype sharing among donors. The study generally estimated greater richness for naive than memory subsets.

This was a deep-level run. Sequencing used immunoSEQ multiplex PCR; TCRdb keeps in-frame clones, though not all of them. Altogether approximately 1,500,000 clones are present, approximately 98% being singletons, with the ten largest covering about 0.42%. The chain combines TRBV6-5 with TRBJ1-1; no definite D call. Sequencing was performed on naive CD4+ T cells sorted from blood. Stated subset: CD45RA+ positively selected. The TCR was taken from a man younger than 40 in good health. The CDR3 here is CASRSSEAPAFF. The CDR3 DNA sequence: TGTGCCAGCAGAAGTTCGGAGGCGCCAGCTTTCTTT.